Below are 14 T cell receptor beta chains sequenced from a single sample in a study of blood T cell repertoires in COVID-19. Data came from immunoSEQ multiplex PCR; TCRdb stores just in-frame clones and leaves some out. Seen here are more than 300,000 clones, 80% to 90% observed once, and the top ten hold roughly 10%. Sequenced material: peripheral blood. These receptors were collected from a woman in her thirties with COVID-19, enrolled during active disease.

The V gene is TRBV10-1, the J gene TRBJ2-2; TRBD2 is a possible D gene (6 bases). There are 17 residues in the CDR3. V dropped 2 bases and J dropped 0 bases, with 13 bases sitting between them. Per germline, CDR1 WNHNN and CDR2 SYGVQD (reference sequence). CDR3: CASSEAREPTNTGELFF. CDR3 coding DNA: TGCGCCAGCAGTGAGGCCCGGGAGCCCACGAACACCGGGGAGCTGTTTTTT.

The chain carries TRBV14 and TRBJ1-1; D gene unclear. This CDR3 has 13 amino acids. Looked up from germline, CDR1 is SGHDN and CDR2 is FVKESK. The V gene lost 0 bases and the J gene lost 9 bases, with 11 bases spanning the gap. This CDR3 is CASSQEEIGKAFF. The CDR3 bases are TGTGCCAGCAGCCAAGAGGAGATCGGAAAAGCTTTCTTT.

The rearrangement links TRBV11-1 to TRBJ2-3; the D is unclear. With 5 bases removed from V and 6 bases from J, the gap between germline ends came to 9 bases. The CDR3 is 12 amino acids. Germline-derived CDR1 and CDR2 are SGHAT and FQDESV (reference sequence). CDR3 DNA sequence: TGTGCCAGCAGCCCAAATAGCGATACGCAGTATTTT. Amino acid sequence: CASSPNSDTQYF.

The chain carries TRBV18 and TRBJ2-7; 7 nucleotides align to TRBD1. V lost 0 bases, J lost 3 bases, and 8 bases stayed unmatched. Germline V gives CDR1 KGHSH, CDR2 LQKENI. The CDR3 totals 16 residues. CDR3 in amino acids: CASSPPSGQLVYEQYF. CDR3 in DNA: TGTGCCAGCTCACCACCTTCGGGACAGTTAGTCTACGAGCAGTACTTC.

The CDR3 DNA follows: TGTGCCAGCAGCTCTAGGATGTCTAGCGGGAGAGATGAGCAGTTCTTC. Translated: CASSSRMSSGRDEQFF. The chain couples TRBV7-2 to TRBJ2-1; 10 bases map to TRBD2. V was clipped by 4 bases and J by 8 bases; unmatched bases: 11. The CDR3 is 16 amino acids. The germline V gene has CDR1 SGHTA and CDR2 FQGNSA.

V usage is TRBV28 and J usage is TRBJ2-1; 13 nucleotides match TRBD2. CDR1 and CDR2 from the germline V gene are MDHEN and SYDVKM. The length of the CDR3 is 18 residues. V was pared by 5 bases and J by 4 bases, with 11 bases of the junction left unmatched. CDR3 in DNA: TGTGCCAGCAGTCTGGGACTAGCGGGACCCGCGAATTACAATGAGCAGTTCTTC. Translation gives CASSLGLAGPANYNEQFF. Drawing the rest from reference TRBV28 and TRBJ2-1, the complete variable domain is DVKVTQSSRYLVKRTGEKVFLECVQDMDHENMFWYRQDPGLGLRLIYFSYDVKMKEKGDIPEGYSVSREKKERFSLILESASTNQTSMYLCASSLGLAGPANYNEQFFGPGTRLTVL.

This chain links TRBV11-2 with TRBJ2-5, with 10 bases identical to TRBD2. Trimming at V came to 5 bases and at J to 4 bases, leaving 7 bases not matched to a gene. The CDR3 has 15 residues. The germline CDR1 and CDR2 sequences are SGHAT and FQNNGV. CDR3 loop: CASSHRAGGVETQYF. The CDR3 nucleotides are TGTGCCAGCAGCCACAGAGCGGGAGGGGTAGAGACCCAGTACTTC.

This chain uses TRBV3-1 (or the pseudogene TRBV3-2) with TRBJ1-4, with D unresolved. Germline CDR1 is LGHDT and CDR2 is YNNKEL (reference sequence). The CDR3 totals 14 residues. With 9 bases removed from V and 7 bases from J, the gap between germline ends came to 18 bases. The CDR3 coding sequence is TGTGCCAGTAGGTCGGAGGGCGGTGGTGAAAAACTGTTTTTT. Its protein product is CASRSEGGGEKLFF.

V is TRBV6-2 or TRBV6-3 and J is TRBJ2-1, with 10 bases that match TRBD2. CDR3 length: 16 amino acids. From germline, CDR1 is MNHEY and CDR2 SVGEGT. V lost 0 bases, J lost 8 bases, and 7 bases stayed unmatched. The chain's CDR3 is CASSYSIILAGYEQFF. CDR3 in DNA: TGTGCCAGCAGTTACTCGATTATACTAGCGGGATATGAGCAGTTCTTC.

The rearrangement joins TRBV10-3 to TRBJ1-3; the D is unclear. Trimming shortened V by 6 bases and J by 1 base, and 7 bases separated the two germline ends. CDR1 and CDR2 (germline): ENHRY, SYGVKD. CDR3 length: 13 amino acids. The CDR3 coding sequence is TGTGCCATCAGGGCATCGTCTGGAAACACCATATATTTT. Its protein is CAIRASSGNTIYF.

J is TRBJ2-2 and V is TRBV27; D call uncertain. Trimming pared 4 bases from V and 4 bases from J, leaving 13 bases between. Per the germline V gene, CDR1 is MNHEY and CDR2 is SMNVEV (reference sequence). The CDR3 is made up of 15 amino acids. CDR3 in DNA: TGTGCCAGCAGTTCCCCTCGCTGGGCCACCGGGGAGCTGTTTTTT. Protein sequence: CASSSPRWATGELFF.

This clone was seen just once. This chain joins TRBV7-9 and TRBJ1-3; possible D gene TRBD1, 6 bases. The CDR3 has 15 amino acids. The germline CDR1 and CDR2 sequences are SEHNR and FQNEAQ (reference sequence). Between the trimmed V and J ends, which lost 5 bases and 0 bases, there was a span of 11 bases. CDR3 nucleotide sequence: TGTGCCAGCAGCATTCAGGGGACCTCTGGAAACACCATATATTTT. Its protein product is CASSIQGTSGNTIYF.

The chain combines TRBV2 with TRBJ2-5; no definite D call. CDR3 length: 12 amino acids. Trimming took 6 bases from V and 1 from J, leaving 6 bases between them. The germline CDR1 and CDR2 sequences are SNHLY and FYNNEI. CDR3 loop: CASSVSQETQYF. Here the CDR3 DNA reads TGTGCCAGCAGCGTCAGCCAAGAGACCCAGTACTTC.

This clone turned up a few times. This chain joins TRBV7-3 and TRBJ2-1; the match to TRBD2 covers 8 bases. Trimming at V came to 5 bases and at J to 9 bases, leaving 9 bases not matched to a gene. The CDR3 is 14 residues long. Per the germline V gene, CDR1 is SGHTA and CDR2 is FQGTGA. The CDR3 spells CASSPDSAGGEQFF. CDR3 DNA: TGTGCCAGCAGCCCCGACTCGGCGGGAGGTGAGCAGTTCTTC.